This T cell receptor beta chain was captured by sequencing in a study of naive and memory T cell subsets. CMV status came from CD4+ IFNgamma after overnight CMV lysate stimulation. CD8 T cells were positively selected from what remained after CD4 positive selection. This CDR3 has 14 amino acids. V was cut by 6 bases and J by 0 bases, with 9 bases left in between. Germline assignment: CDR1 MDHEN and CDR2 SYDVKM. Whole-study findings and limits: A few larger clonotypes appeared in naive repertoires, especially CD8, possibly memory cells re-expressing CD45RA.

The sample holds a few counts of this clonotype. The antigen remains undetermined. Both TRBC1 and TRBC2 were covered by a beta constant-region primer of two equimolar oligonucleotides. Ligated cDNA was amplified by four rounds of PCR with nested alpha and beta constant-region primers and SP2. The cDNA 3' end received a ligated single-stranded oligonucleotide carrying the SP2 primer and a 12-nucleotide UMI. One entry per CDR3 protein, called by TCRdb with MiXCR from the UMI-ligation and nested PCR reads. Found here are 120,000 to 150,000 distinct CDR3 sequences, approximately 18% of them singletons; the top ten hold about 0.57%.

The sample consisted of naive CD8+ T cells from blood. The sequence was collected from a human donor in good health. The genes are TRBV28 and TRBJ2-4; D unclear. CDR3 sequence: CASRDLLAKNIQYF. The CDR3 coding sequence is TGTGCCAGCAGAGATTTGCTAGCCAAAAACATTCAGTACTTC.